This T cell receptor (beta chain) stems from a study of identical twins. As to this clonotype: The antigen is not known.

General observations from the study: Twins' excess sharing was less marked for out-of-frame beta sequences. Within twin pairs, the out-of-frame alpha sequences they shared showed excess low generation probability.

The V gene's germline CDR1 is DFQATT and CDR2 SNEGSKA (reference sequence). The CDR3 is 14 residues long. TCRdb reprocessed the 5' RACE reads with MiXCR, giving one entry per CDR3 protein. The sample lists about 570,000 distinct CDR3 sequences, 7.5% to 10% occurring once. Separately, the same data were catalogued under a study of yellow fever vaccine responses in identical twins.

The receptor was isolated from a young woman in good health. The specimen was PBMCs. The chain combines TRBV20-1 with TRBJ1-1; 9 bases agree with TRBD1. The CDR3 region has the DNA TGCAGCGTCCGGGACAGGGTAGGGAACACTGAAGCTTTCTTT. This translates into CSVRDRVGNTEAFF.